This T cell receptor (beta chain) was sequenced in a study of blood T cell repertoires in COVID-19. This CDR3 comprises 15 residues. Germline V gene sequence: CDR1 LGHNA, CDR2 YNFKEQ. With V trimmed by 0 bases and J by 3 bases, 2 bases remained unmatched. This clone occurred once. Study processing details: Reference gene primers were amplified, and this amplification served to estimate nucleated cell counts. The assay was immunoSEQ multiplex PCR, and TCRdb's table has in-frame clones only and misses some. V, J and clone size reflect that table, while D and trimming were determined from the DNA. This sample has around 86,000 clones, with roughly 84% found just once.

The origin of this receptor is a woman older than 75 with acute or convalescent COVID-19. The chain recombines TRBV4-2 with TRBJ2-3; 8 nucleotides align to TRBD1. The sample was peripheral blood. This CDR3 reads CASSQEGQETDTQYF. DNA of the CDR3: TGTGCCAGCAGCCAAGAGGGACAGGAGACAGATACGCAGTATTTT.